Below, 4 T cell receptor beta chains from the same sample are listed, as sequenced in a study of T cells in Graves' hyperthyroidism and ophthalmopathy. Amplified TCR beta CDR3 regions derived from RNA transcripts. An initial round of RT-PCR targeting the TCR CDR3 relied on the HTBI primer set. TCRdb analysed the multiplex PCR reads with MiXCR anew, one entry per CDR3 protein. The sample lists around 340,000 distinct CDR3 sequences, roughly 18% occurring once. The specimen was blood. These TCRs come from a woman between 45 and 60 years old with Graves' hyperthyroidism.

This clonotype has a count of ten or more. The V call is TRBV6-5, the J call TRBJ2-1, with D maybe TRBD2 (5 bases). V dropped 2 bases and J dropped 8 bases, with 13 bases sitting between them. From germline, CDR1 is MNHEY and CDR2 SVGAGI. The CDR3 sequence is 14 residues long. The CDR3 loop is CASSYEGSFDEQFF. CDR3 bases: TGTGCCAGCAGTTACGAGGGTAGTTTCGATGAGCAGTTCTTC.

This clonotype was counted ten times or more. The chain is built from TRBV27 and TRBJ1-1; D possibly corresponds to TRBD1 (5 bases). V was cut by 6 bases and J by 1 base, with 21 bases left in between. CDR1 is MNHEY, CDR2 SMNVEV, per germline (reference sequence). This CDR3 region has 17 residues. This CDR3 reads CASSRSGQGSENTEAFF. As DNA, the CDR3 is TGTGCCAGCAGCCGCTCCGGCCAGGGAAGTGAGAACACTGAAGCTTTCTTT.

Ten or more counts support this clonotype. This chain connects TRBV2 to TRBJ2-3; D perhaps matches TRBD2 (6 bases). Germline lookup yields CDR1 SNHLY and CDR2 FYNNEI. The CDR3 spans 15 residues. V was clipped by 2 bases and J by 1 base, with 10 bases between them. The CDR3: CASSERASGTDTQYF. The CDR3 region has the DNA TGTGCCAGCAGTGAACGGGCTAGCGGCACAGATACGCAGTATTTT.

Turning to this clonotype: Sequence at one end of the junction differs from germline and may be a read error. The CDR3 DNA sequence: TGTGCCAGCACTGAAGTAGCTTTTCAGCCCCAGCATTTT. Translation: CASTEVAFQPQHF. This sequence joins TRBV6-1 and TRBJ1-5; D is unclear. This CDR3 is 13 amino acids long. The germline V gene encodes CDR1 MNHNS and CDR2 SASEGT.